One sample yielded the 11 T cell receptor beta chains listed below, sequenced in a study of T cells in Graves' hyperthyroidism and ophthalmopathy (dated by TCRdb to between 2017 and 2020). The library was obtained by multiplex PCR. The instrument was an Illumina HiSeq 2000. The TCR beta CDR3 regions were amplified from RNA transcripts. The first round of RT-PCR for the TCR CDR3 was performed with the HTBI primer set and the Qiagen OneStep RT-PCR kit. TCRdb redid the processing of the public reads, applying fastp at Q25 and MiXCR, and retained in-frame beta chains. One record per CDR3 amino acid sequence lists the most common genes and DNA. In this sample the table shows approximately 400,000 distinct CDR3 sequences, approximately 15% of which occur a single time. The ten most abundant clones make up approximately 9.9% of the sample. Sequences were obtained from blood. These receptors came from a woman aged 60 to 75 with Graves' hyperthyroidism.

In DNA, the CDR3 is TGTGCCAGCGTATTTAGCGGGAAGACAGATACGCAGTATTTT. Translating it yields CASVFSGKTDTQYF. This rearrangement joins TRBV11-2 to TRBJ2-3; 8 bases fit TRBD2. With 8 bases clipped from V and 3 bases from J, the junction kept 7 bases outside the gene matches. The CDR3 runs 14 residues. Germline V gene sequence: CDR1 SGHAT, CDR2 FQNNGV.

This clonotype was counted ten times or more. The V gene is TRBV18, the J gene TRBJ1-1, with D uncertain. Germline CDR1 KGHSH, CDR2 LQKENI. V was pared by 3 bases and J by 1 base, with 9 bases between. The length of the CDR3 is 14 residues. The CDR3 spells CASSPLPTNTEAFF. As DNA, the CDR3 is TGTGCCAGCTCACCCCTCCCGACGAACACTGAAGCTTTCTTT. Looking up the rest from reference TRBV18 and TRBJ1-1 gives the full variable domain: NAGVMQNPRHLVRRRGQEARLRCSPMKGHSHVYWYRQLPEEGLKFMVYLQKENIIDESGMPKERFSAEFPKEGPSILRIQQVVRGDSAAYFCASSPLPTNTEAFFGQGTRLTVV.

This clonotype was seen at least ten times. V is TRBV20-1 and J is TRBJ1-6; TRBD1 matches 7 bases. Germline V gene data show CDR1 as DFQATT and CDR2 as SNEGSKA (reference sequence). V lost 3 bases, J lost 12 bases, and 11 bases stayed unmatched. CDR3 length equals 14 residues. CDR3 protein: CSASTGPGGGPLHF. The CDR3 DNA sequence: TGCAGTGCTAGTACAGGCCCAGGGGGGGGACCCCTCCACTTT.

V is TRBV30 and J is TRBJ2-3; 9 nucleotides line up with TRBD1. The CDR3 is 15 amino acids. Germline V CDR1 and CDR2: GTSNPN, SVGIG (reference sequence). Trimming at V came to 0 bases and at J to 4 bases, leaving 5 bases not matched to a gene. The CDR3 loop reads CAWSVQTGGADTQYF. CDR3 sequence (DNA): TGTGCCTGGAGTGTACAGACAGGGGGAGCAGATACGCAGTATTTT.

This clonotype was observed many times. V and J are TRBV12-5 and TRBJ2-1, with 12 nucleotides matching TRBD2. Trimming cost V 2 bases and J 6 bases; bases outside gene matches: 17. Germline CDR1 is LGHNT and CDR2 is FRNRAP. The CDR3 consists of 20 residues. The CDR3 DNA follows: TGTGCTAGTGGTTTGCTTTGGTTTCGGACTAGCGGGAAGGGGAGCAATGAGCAGTTCTTC. It yields the protein CASGLLWFRTSGKGSNEQFF.

This clonotype appeared a few times. The chain has TRBV5-1 and TRBJ2-7; 10 positions match TRBD2. This CDR3 has 15 amino acids. Germline CDR1 SGHRS, CDR2 YFSETQ. The ends lost 0 bases at V and 4 bases at J; junction bases unmatched: 4. The CDR3 sequence is CASSLESSGRYEQYF. The CDR3, as DNA: TGCGCCAGCAGCTTGGAGTCTAGCGGGAGATACGAGCAGTACTTC. Together with reference TRBV5-1 and TRBJ2-7, the CDR3 gives the full variable domain: KAGVTQTPRYLIKTRGQQVTLSCSPISGHRSVSWYQQTPGQGLQFLFEYFSETQRNKGNFPGRFSGRQFSNSRSEMNVSTLELGDSALYLCASSLESSGRYEQYFGPGTRLTVT.

Points on this clonotype: A much larger clone differs from this one at a single base, so this may be a read error. This chain connects TRBV6-2 or TRBV6-3 to TRBJ2-6; D is possibly TRBD2 (5 bases). The CDR3 loop spans 14 amino acids. Germline CDR1 MNHEY, CDR2 SVGEGT. Here the CDR3 DNA reads TGTACCAGCTCACCGGGGACTGGGGCCAACGTCCTGACTTTC. This gives the protein CTSSPGTGANVLTF.

V is TRBV7-3 and J is TRBJ2-1; a weak D match, TRBD2 (5 bases). The germline V gene has CDR1 SGHTA and CDR2 FQGTGA. V lost 4 bases, J lost 0 bases, and 16 bases lay in between. This CDR3 contains 17 residues. CDR3 protein: CASSSTPSSNSYNEQFF. DNA of the CDR3: TGTGCCAGCAGCTCCACTCCCTCTAGCAACTCCTACAATGAGCAGTTCTTC.

The sample holds many counts of this clonotype. CDR3 coding DNA: TGTGCCAGCAGCCAAGATTTGGGGGCGGGCAGACGCTATGGCTACACCTTC. Protein sequence: CASSQDLGAGRRYGYTF. The chain is built from TRBV3-1 and TRBJ1-2; possible D gene TRBD1, 6 bases. The CDR3 runs 17 residues. Looked up from germline, CDR1 is LGHDT and CDR2 is YNNKEL (reference sequence). V was clipped by 0 bases and J by 4 bases, with 18 bases between them.

This clonotype was recorded at least ten times. CDR3 nucleotides: TGTGCCGGGAGACAGGGGGATGGAAACACCATATATTTT. It yields the protein CAGRQGDGNTIYF. This chain uses TRBV12-3 or TRBV12-4 with TRBJ1-3, with TRBD1 identical over 9 bases. The trim removed 11 bases at V and 3 bases at J, leaving 5 bases unmatched. The CDR3 consists of 13 residues.

This clonotype occurred many times. This chain connects TRBV29-1 to TRBJ2-1; the match to TRBD2 covers 13 bases. CDR1 and CDR2 from the germline V gene are SQVTM and ANQGSEA. The CDR3 spans 14 residues. The V and J ends lost 5 bases and 8 bases, in that order; junction bases with no gene match: 6. Here the CDR3 DNA reads TGCAGCGTTCCTGGACTAGCGGGAGTCTATGAGCAGTTCTTC. It translates to CSVPGLAGVYEQFF.